Below, 26 T cell receptor beta chains from the same sample are listed, as sequenced in a study of T-cell memory formation after mild COVID-19. TCRdb passed the 5' RACE reads through MiXCR, listing each CDR3 protein once. The table lists about 130,000 distinct CDR3 sequences, 5% to 6.5% of them singletons, with approximately 2.3% in the top ten. The sample comprised PBMCs or a T cell subset sorted from them (not recorded which). The receptor set was obtained from an adult woman who had mild COVID-19 (a few samples of this study predate the infection). Cell type and time point are not known.

V gene TRBV7-2 combines with J gene TRBJ2-5; D remains ambiguous. Germline V gene lookup returns CDR1 SGHTA and CDR2 FQGNSA. The V end was cut by 5 bases, the J end by 5 bases, with 15 bases between. CDR3 length: 14 residues. The CDR3 reads CASSPFTLGETQYF. DNA for the CDR3: TGTGCCAGCAGCCCATTCACACTCGGGGAGACCCAGTACTTC.

This chain joins TRBV29-1 and TRBJ2-3; TRBD1 matches 12 bases. Trimming cost V 6 bases and J 4 bases; bases outside gene matches: 2. Per the germline V gene, CDR1 is SQVTM and CDR2 is ANQGSEA. The CDR3 is 13 residues long. CDR3 residues: CSVGTGGADTQYF. As DNA, the CDR3 is TGCAGCGTCGGGACAGGGGGCGCAGATACGCAGTATTTT.

This clonotype was detected ten times or more. The chain is built from TRBV27 and TRBJ1-6; the D is unclear. Trimming took 6 bases from V and 12 from J, leaving 12 bases between them. The CDR3 extends over 12 amino acids. CDR1 is MNHEY, CDR2 SMNVEV, per germline (reference sequence). The CDR3 loop reads CASRFSNGPLHF. The CDR3 nucleotides read TGTGCCAGCAGGTTCTCGAACGGACCCCTCCACTTT.

The rearrangement links TRBV7-9 to TRBJ2-3; 7 bases fit TRBD1. The CDR3 is 13 amino acids. J gave up 4 bases and V 6 bases, and 4 bases lay outside the gene matches. Germline V CDR1 and CDR2: SEHNR, FQNEAQ (reference sequence). CDR3 protein: CASSLQGPDTQYF. CDR3 sequence (DNA): TGTGCCAGCAGTTTACAGGGGCCAGATACGCAGTATTTT.

This clonotype was recorded many times. The rearrangement links TRBV9 to TRBJ2-1; 7 bases match TRBD1. Germline CDR1 reads SGDLS; CDR2 reads YYNGEE. The CDR3 sequence is 15 residues long. J lost 2 bases, V lost 0 bases, and 2 bases had no gene match. This CDR3 reads CASSVEGQTYNEQFF. The DNA for the CDR3 is TGTGCCAGCAGCGTAGAGGGACAGACCTACAATGAGCAGTTCTTC.

This clonotype was counted ten times or more. CDR3 DNA: TGCGCCAGCAGCTGGACAGGGGAGAACACTGAAGCTTTCTTT. Translating it yields CASSWTGENTEAFF. The chain has TRBV5-1 and TRBJ1-1, with TRBD1 matching 9 bases. V shed 3 bases and J 1 base; nucleotides not matched to a gene: 1. Germline assignment: CDR1 SGHRS and CDR2 YFSETQ. The CDR3 extends over 14 amino acids. The full variable domain, with the rest looked up from reference TRBV5-1 and TRBJ1-1, is KAGVTQTPRYLIKTRGQQVTLSCSPISGHRSVSWYQQTPGQGLQFLFEYFSETQRNKGNFPGRFSGRQFSNSRSEMNVSTLELGDSALYLCASSWTGENTEAFFGQGTRLTVV.

This clonotype was counted only a few times. V usage is TRBV14 and J usage is TRBJ2-3; TRBD2 agrees at 7 bases. Germline trimming cut 0 bases from V and 0 bases from J; bases unmatched to any gene: 6. Germline CDR1 reads SGHDN; CDR2 reads FVKESK. The CDR3 consists of 17 residues. The CDR3 protein is CASSQDAGVQSTDTQYF. For the CDR3, the DNA is TGTGCCAGCAGCCAAGATGCGGGGGTACAAAGCACAGATACGCAGTATTTT. The whole variable domain, filled in from reference TRBV14 and TRBJ2-3, reads EAGVTQFPSHSVIEKGQTVTLRCDPISGHDNLYWYRRVMGKEIKFLLHFVKESKQDESGMPNNRFLAERTGGTYSTLKVQPAELEDSGVYFCASSQDAGVQSTDTQYFGPGTRLTVL.

This chain uses TRBV15 with TRBJ1-3; TRBD1 agrees at 11 bases. V lost 5 bases to trimming and J lost 3 bases; unmatched junction nucleotides: 3. The CDR3 has 15 residues. Germline V lookup: CDR1 LNHNV, CDR2 YYDKDF (reference sequence). Here the CDR3 DNA reads TGTGCCACCAGCCAGGGACAGGGGGGTGGAAACACCATATATTTT. Translating it yields CATSQGQGGGNTIYF.

This clonotype turned up a few times. The V and J genes are TRBV7-9 and TRBJ1-2; D call uncertain. The CDR3 totals 14 residues. Germline V gene data show CDR1 as SEHNR and CDR2 as FQNEAQ (reference sequence). Trimming stripped 1 base from V and 8 bases from J, with 14 bases between. The CDR3 region is CASSLGAPHSGYTF. CDR3 sequence (DNA): TGTGCCAGCAGCTTAGGAGCGCCCCATTCGGGCTACACCTTC.

Ten or more counts support this clonotype. The chain combines TRBV7-9 with TRBJ2-7; 7 bases are shared with TRBD2. Germline CDR1 and CDR2: SEHNR and FQNEAQ (reference sequence). There are 16 residues in the CDR3. J was trimmed by 0 bases and V by 2 bases; bases with no gene match: 7. CDR3 nucleotides: TGTGCCAGCAGCTTAAGGCTAGCGGAGCTCTCCTACGAGCAGTACTTC. Translated, it gives CASSLRLAELSYEQYF.

The V gene is TRBV2, the J gene TRBJ2-3, with D possibly TRBD2 on 5 matching bases. Trimming stripped 6 bases from V and 0 bases from J, with 13 bases between. Germline CDR1 is SNHLY and CDR2 is FYNNEI. The CDR3 extends over 15 amino acids. The CDR3: CASRKGLKSTDTQYF. The CDR3 DNA is TGTGCCAGCAGGAAAGGACTGAAAAGCACAGATACGCAGTATTTT. The full variable domain, its missing parts supplied by reference TRBV2 and TRBJ2-3, is EPEVTQTPSHQVTQMGQEVILRCVPISNHLYFYWYRQILGQKVEFLVSFYNNEISEKSEIFDDQFSVERPDGSNFTLKIRSTKLEDSAMYFCASRKGLKSTDTQYFGPGTRLTVL.

The chain carries TRBV24-1 and TRBJ2-5; D is uncertain. The CDR3 covers 15 residues. Germline V gives CDR1 KGHDR, CDR2 SFDVKD. V shed 3 bases and J shed 2 bases, with 12 bases lying between them. The CDR3 sequence is CATSDARGPQETQYF. DNA of the CDR3: TGTGCCACCAGTGATGCCCGTGGGCCTCAAGAGACCCAGTACTTC.

This chain links TRBV7-2 with TRBJ1-1; D gene uncertain. The germline V gene has CDR1 SGHTA and CDR2 FQGNSA. Between the trimmed V and J ends, which lost 2 bases and 6 bases, there was a span of 16 bases. The length of the CDR3 is 15 residues. This CDR3 is CASSLMAGYRAEAFF. CDR3 in DNA: TGTGCCAGCAGCTTAATGGCGGGCTACCGGGCTGAAGCTTTCTTT.

The CDR3 spells CAWSGGFAGEAFF. CDR3 nucleotides: TGTGCCTGGAGTGGGGGTTTTGCGGGCGAAGCTTTCTTT. The rearrangement uses TRBV30 and TRBJ1-1; D unresolved. The CDR3 sequence is 13 residues long. Trimming took off 1 base at V and 8 bases at J, with 14 bases between the two ends. CDR1 is GTSNPN and CDR2 is SVGIG in the germline V gene (reference sequence).

This clonotype was seen ten or more times. This sequence joins TRBV5-1 and TRBJ1-1; tentatively, D is TRBD1 (5 bases). The CDR3 extends over 16 amino acids. The germline gives CDR1 SGHRS, CDR2 YFSETQ. Trimming removed 0 bases from V and 2 bases from J, with 14 bases in between. The CDR3 spells CASSLDLGQVNTEAFF. CDR3 coding DNA: TGCGCCAGCAGCTTGGATTTGGGGCAGGTTAACACTGAAGCTTTCTTT.

Only a few counts were recorded for this clonotype. The chain employs TRBV10-3 and TRBJ2-1; D gene uncertain. V shed 2 bases and J shed 6 bases, with 11 bases lying between them. The germline V gene encodes CDR1 ENHRY and CDR2 SYGVKD. The CDR3 is 14 residues long. The CDR3 sequence: CAISEGSSGNEQFF. CDR3 nucleotides: TGTGCCATCAGTGAGGGCAGTTCGGGCAATGAGCAGTTCTTC.

V usage is TRBV15 and J usage is TRBJ2-4, with 8 bases fitting TRBD1. Unmatched junction bases numbered 4, after V lost 2 bases and J lost 1 base. Germline V CDR1 and CDR2: LNHNV, YYDKDF (reference sequence). The CDR3 is 16 residues long. The CDR3 sequence: CATSRPWTGAKNIQYF. CDR3 nucleotides: TGTGCCACCAGCAGACCGTGGACAGGGGCCAAAAACATTCAGTACTTC.

This clonotype was seen ten or more times. CDR3 bases: TGTGCCAGCATGGGACTAGCGGGGGTTACCTATGGGGCCCAGTACTTC. As protein: CASMGLAGVTYGAQYF. The V call is TRBV6-5, the J call TRBJ2-5, with TRBD2 matching over 14 bases. The CDR3 length is 16 residues. Germline lookup yields CDR1 MNHEY and CDR2 SVGAGI. Trimming took 7 bases from V and 9 from J; bases not matched to a gene: 13.

A few counts support this clonotype. The chain joins TRBV27 to TRBJ1-1, with D perhaps TRBD1 (5 bases). The CDR3 extends over 15 amino acids. Germline V gives CDR1 MNHEY, CDR2 SMNVEV (reference sequence). Trimming took off 8 bases at V and 5 bases at J, with 21 bases between the two ends. The CDR3 protein is CASSWSGPTRTEAFF. CDR3 bases: TGTGCCAGCTCCTGGTCGGGGCCGACGCGGACTGAAGCTTTCTTT.

This chain links TRBV7-3 with TRBJ2-2; the match to TRBD1 covers 9 bases. CDR1 is SGHTA, CDR2 FQGTGA, per germline. V trimming: 5 bases; J trimming: 6 bases; junction bases outside the gene matches: 10. The CDR3 contains 16 residues. The CDR3 region has the DNA TGTGCCAGCAGCGTCAACAGGGGGCGAGAAGCCGGGGAGCTGTTTTTT. Its protein product is CASSVNRGREAGELFF.

In this sample, this clonotype turned up many times. This chain uses TRBV7-8 with TRBJ1-1; TRBD1 aligns across 8 bases. V dropped 3 bases and J dropped 3; count of bases not matched to a gene: 12. CDR3 length equals 17 residues. Germline CDR1 reads SGHVS; CDR2 reads FQNEAQ. CDR3 residues: CASSLERTGRWDTEAFF. CDR3 DNA sequence: TGTGCCAGCAGCTTGGAACGGACAGGGAGATGGGACACTGAAGCTTTCTTT.

This clonotype has only a few counts. The chain is built from TRBV18 and TRBJ2-3; D might be TRBD2 (6 bases). Per the germline V gene, CDR1 is KGHSH and CDR2 is LQKENI. V gave up 3 bases and J gave up 2 bases, with 9 bases separating them. CDR3 length: 14 residues. The CDR3 DNA reads TGTGCCAGCTCACCTCTAGCGAACACAGATACGCAGTATTTT. It translates to CASSPLANTDTQYF.

This clonotype was seen a few times. The V and J genes are TRBV27 and TRBJ1-2; no reliable D call. V lost 0 bases to trimming and J lost 7 bases, with 9 bases between them. Germline CDR1 MNHEY, CDR2 SMNVEV (reference sequence). This CDR3 has 13 amino acids. CDR3 in amino acids: CASSLSSGFGYTF. The CDR3 DNA sequence: TGTGCCAGCAGTTTATCTAGTGGGTTTGGCTACACCTTC.

V gene TRBV25-1 combines with J gene TRBJ2-7; D tentatively fits TRBD1 or TRBD2 (7 bases each). The CDR3 loop spans 13 amino acids. CDR1 MGHDK and CDR2 SYGVNS come from the germline V gene. The ends were cut back, 5 bases at V and 5 bases at J, with 13 bases in the middle. CDR3 bases: TGTGCCAGCAGTAGGGGAGGGGGCCACGAGCAGTACTTC. As protein: CASSRGGGHEQYF.

The chain employs TRBV6-5 and TRBJ2-7; 11 bases are shared with TRBD1. Germline V gene sequence: CDR1 MNHEY, CDR2 SVGAGI. The length of the CDR3 is 14 residues. Trimming cost V 6 bases and J 2 bases; bases outside gene matches: 3. CDR3 region: CASRRDRGAYEQYF. The CDR3 DNA follows: TGTGCCAGCAGACGGGACAGGGGGGCCTACGAGCAGTACTTC.

A few counts support this clonotype. The chain employs TRBV5-1 and TRBJ2-1; 7 bases align to TRBD1. Germline V gene lookup returns CDR1 SGHRS and CDR2 YFSETQ. The trim removed 0 bases at V and 7 bases at J, leaving 7 bases unmatched. The CDR3 covers 15 residues. CDR3 sequence: CASSLGTGRGNEQFF. DNA for the CDR3: TGCGCCAGCAGCTTGGGGACAGGTAGAGGGAATGAGCAGTTCTTC.